The present entry profiles one T cell receptor (beta chain) with its context. The clone's antigen remains unknown. Base qualities are not recorded, but no much larger clone differs from it by a single base. These data originate in a study of vaccination and CD4 T cells after COVID-19 (dated by TCRdb to about 2022). Background on the whole study: SARS-CoV-2 positivity had been established in the convalescent patients by nasal swab PCR, and mild disease was recorded in several of these patients and severe disease in one. The convalescent cohort included six males and four females, with two Hispanic individuals, seven Caucasians, two Asians and one multiracial person. Participants got two doses of the Pfizer-BioNTech BNT162b2 vaccine (n=8) or two doses of the Moderna mRNA-1273 vaccine (n=2). Post-COVID blood samples from convalescent patients were collected a median of approximately 93 days after diagnosis, with a range of roughly 35 to 180 days. Post-vaccine blood samples were collected a median of around 2.5 months after the second vaccine dose, ranging from about 13 to 250 days. Culture stimuli were overlapping spike peptide pools from SARS-CoV-2 and from the common cold coronaviruses HCoV-NL63, HCoV-OC43 and HCoV-229E. In control cultures, a CEFX viral epitope pool was used as positive control, an HIV-1 Nef peptide pool was used as negative control, or no peptide was added. In approximately ten COVID-19 convalescent patients and 4 infection-naive healthy vaccine recipients, the spike-specific CD4+ TCR repertoire before mRNA vaccination was compared with the repertoire after mRNA vaccination.

The library was prepared using PCR. DNA from cultured CD4+ T cells underwent TCR sequencing with the Oncomine TCR Beta short-read assay at the Johns Hopkins FTIC core. The QIAamp micro DNA kit was used to extract genomic DNA from the cultured CD4+ T cells. Oncomine TCR Beta libraries from cultured CD4+ T cells were pooled with unique dual indexes and sequenced on an Illumina iSeq 100. The original methods were these. Non-productive sequences were filtered out, and CDR3s that did not start with C, did not end with F or W, or were shorter than 7 amino acids were discarded. Antigen-specific clonotypes were identified with the MANAFEST web application by comparing peptide-stimulated wells with reference and other culture wells. For a clone to be called positive, the clone needed an FDR below 0.05, an odds ratio above 5, and a productive frequency above 0.1% in at least two of three replicate wells. A clonotype counted as cross-reactive if it showed significant expansion both in the SARS-CoV-2 spike wells and in at least one common cold coronavirus spike condition. Using R version 3.6.1, CDR3 homology was evaluated through Levenshtein distances (stringdist) along with unrooted phylogenetic trees (ape). Through fastp at Q25 and MiXCR, TCRdb rebuilt clones from the public reads, retaining in-frame beta chains. Entries that share a CDR3 protein sequence are merged under the most common genes and DNA. Here the V and J calls rest on TCRdb's processing, not on the authors' analysis. In all, the sample holds about 20,000 distinct CDR3 sequences, and over 25% of those were seen once. Roughly 18% of the sample lies in the top ten.

This specimen's treatment or condition label, per the study, means: 10-day PBMC culture with coronavirus spike peptide pools or control peptides (ViraFEST assay). The ViraFEST assay was used in the study, in which antigen-specific T cells were expanded with peptide pools and expanded clonotypes were subsequently identified by TCR sequencing. Positive SARS-CoV-2 PCR tests in the convalescent patients dated from March to December 2020, before Alpha, Beta and Delta variants emerged in the United States. PBMCs were cultured at 1.5 million to 2 million per well in IMDM supplemented with approximately 5% human AB serum and about 10 IU/ml IL-2, with approximately 10 ug/ml peptide pools added. On days 3 and 7, half of the culture medium was replaced with fresh IL-2-containing medium. Once the cells had been in culture for over nine days, the EasySep CD4+ T cell isolation kit was used to isolate CD4+ T cells by negative selection. PBMCs were separated from whole blood using Ficoll-Paque Plus gradient centrifugation and then either used fresh or cryopreserved at -140C. Each culture condition was generally run in triplicate wells.

Findings and caveats that apply to the study as a whole: Only a relatively small number of convalescent patients were included in the study, and early timepoints following natural infection were not analyzed. An increase in the median number of SARS-CoV-2-reactive clonotypes from 20 to 25 after infection to some 40 after vaccination was observed, but the change was not found to be significant. In convalescent patients, a median about 84% of post-vaccine SARS-CoV-2-reactive clones were detected only after vaccination, and vaccine-specific priming was suggested by this finding. Of the vaccine-specific clones found in convalescent patients, nearly all (304 of 307) were mono-reactive for SARS-CoV-2 spike instead of being cross-reactive with common cold coronaviruses.

Trimming costs V 4 bases and J 9 bases, and their ends lie 11 bases apart. CDR1 and CDR2 are drawn from the germline V gene: SGDLS, YYNGEE. Reading from cysteine to phenylalanine, the CDR3 counts 12 amino acids. The sequence is cut down to CDR3 DNA, 36 bases in frame from base 1. The material sequenced was cultured CD4+ T cells from blood. Recombination linked TRBV9 to TRBJ2-1; the D segment could be TRBD1, given 6 matching bases. This sequence originates from a human donor with COVID-19. The encoded CDR3 is CASSYTGPEQFF. The nucleotides are TGTGCCAGCAGCTATACAGGGCCTGAGCAGTTCTTC.